Detailed here is one T cell receptor beta chain. The source of the sample is a study of control samples from healthy donors and cancer patients. Germline V gene lookup returns CDR1 SEHNR and CDR2 FQNEAQ (reference sequence). Between the trimmed V and J ends, which lost 4 bases and 2 bases, there was a span of 11 bases. The CDR3 length is 14 residues. The assay was immunoSEQ multiplex PCR, and TCRdb's table has in-frame clones only and misses some. The data show roughly 200,000 clones, and the top ten clones hold roughly 2.2%. The clonotype originates from a woman aged 25 to 39 in good health. Sequencing input: blood. The chain carries TRBV7-9 and TRBJ1-2; no definite D call. For the CDR3, the DNA is TGTGCCAGCAGCTCCTCGGGGTCCAACTATGGCTACACCTTC. It codes for CASSSSGSNYGYTF.